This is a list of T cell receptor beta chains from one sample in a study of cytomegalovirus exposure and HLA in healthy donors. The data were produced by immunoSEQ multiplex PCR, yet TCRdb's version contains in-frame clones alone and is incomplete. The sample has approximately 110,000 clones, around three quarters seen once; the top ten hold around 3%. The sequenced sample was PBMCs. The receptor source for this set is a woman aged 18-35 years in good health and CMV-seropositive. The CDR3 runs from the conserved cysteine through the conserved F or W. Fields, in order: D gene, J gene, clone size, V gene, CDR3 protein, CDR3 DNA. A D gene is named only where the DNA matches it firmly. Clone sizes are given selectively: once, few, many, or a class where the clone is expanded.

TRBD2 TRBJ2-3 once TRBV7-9 CASSPTSGRTDTQYF TGTGCCAGCAGTCCGACTAGCGGGAGGACAGATACGCAGTATTTT
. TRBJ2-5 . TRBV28 CASSFVSTRGTQYF TGTGCCAGCAGTTTTGTCAGTACAAGAGGGACCCAGTACTTC
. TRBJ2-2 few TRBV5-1 CASSLGGLTGGELFF TGCGCCAGCAGCTTGGGCGGGTTGACTGGCGGGGAGCTGTTTTTT
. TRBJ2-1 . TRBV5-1 CASSFDSYNEQFF TGCGCCAGCAGCTTCGACAGCTACAATGAGCAGTTCTTC
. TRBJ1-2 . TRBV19 CASTGALNYGYTF TGTGCCAGTACTGGGGCGTTAAACTATGGCTACACCTTC
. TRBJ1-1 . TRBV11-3 CASSFGQRNTEAFF TGTGCCAGCAGCTTCGGACAGAGGAACACTGAAGCTTTCTTT
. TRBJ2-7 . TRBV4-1 CASSQVPGLVPHEQYF TGCGCCAGCAGCCAAGTGCCGGGATTAGTTCCCCACGAGCAGTACTTC
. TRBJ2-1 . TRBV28 CASSFLVRGTAYNEQFF TGTGCCAGCAGTTTTCTTGTACGGGGAACCGCCTACAATGAGCAGTTCTTC
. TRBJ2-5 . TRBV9 CASSVGGQPWETQYF TGTGCCAGCAGCGTTGGCGGGCAACCCTGGGAGACCCAGTACTTC
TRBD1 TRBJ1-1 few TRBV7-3 CASSPQGPNTEAFF TGTGCCAGCAGCCCACAGGGGCCGAACACTGAAGCTTTCTTT
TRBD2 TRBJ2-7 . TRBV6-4 CASSFHASGHLMSSYEQYF TGTGCCAGCAGTTTCCATGCTAGCGGCCATCTTATGAGCTCCTACGAGCAGTACTTC
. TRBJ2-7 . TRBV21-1 CASSKVCVYEQYF TGTGCCAGCAGCAAAGTCTGCGTTTACGAGCAGTACTTC
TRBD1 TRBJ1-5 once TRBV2 CASSERDRNQPQHF TGTGCCAGCAGTGAAAGGGACAGAAATCAGCCCCAGCATTTT
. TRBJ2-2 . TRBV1 CTSSPATSGIGKDGELFF TGCACCAGCAGCCCGGCCACTAGCGGGATCGGGAAGGACGGGGAGCTGTTTTTT
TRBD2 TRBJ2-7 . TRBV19 CASSILGTSGAYEQYF TGTGCCAGTAGTATTCTTGGGACTAGCGGGGCCTACGAGCAGTACTTC
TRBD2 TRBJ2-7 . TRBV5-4 CASSHVGGRALGEQYF TGTGCCAGCAGTCACGTGGGCGGGAGGGCCTTGGGGGAGCAGTACTTC
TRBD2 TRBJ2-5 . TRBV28 CASSFRLAGRETQYF TGTGCCAGCAGTTTTCGTCTAGCGGGTCGAGAGACCCAGTACTTC
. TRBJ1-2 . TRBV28 CASHTLLTYNYGYTF TGTGCCAGCCATACCCTGCTGACATATAACTATGGCTACACCTTC
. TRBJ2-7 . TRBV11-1 CASSPNQGGGNEQYF TGTGCCAGCAGCCCGAACCAGGGGGGCGGAAACGAGCAGTACTTC
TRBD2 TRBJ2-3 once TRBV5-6 CASSTGGAGADTQYF TGTGCCAGCAGCACGGGGGGAGCGGGGGCAGATACGCAGTATTTT
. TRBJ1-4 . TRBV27 CASSLRGEKLFF TGTGCCAGCAGTTTGAGAGGGGAAAAACTGTTTTTT
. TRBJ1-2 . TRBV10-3 CAIKEPRSYGYTF TGTGCCATCAAGGAGCCAAGGTCCTATGGCTACACCTTC
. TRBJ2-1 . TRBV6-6 CASSSPLVRDRSQFF TGTGCCAGCAGTTCTCCACTTGTCAGGGATCGGTCTCAGTTCTTC
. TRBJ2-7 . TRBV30 CACIAATKAYEQYF TGTGCCTGTATAGCGGCCACGAAGGCCTACGAGCAGTACTTC
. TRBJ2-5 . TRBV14 CASSQAELSIQETQYF TGTGCCAGCAGCCAAGCGGAGCTTAGCATTCAAGAGACCCAGTACTTC
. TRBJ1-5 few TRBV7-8 CASSLRTENQPQHF TGTGCCAGCAGCTTACGGACAGAGAATCAGCCCCAGCATTTT
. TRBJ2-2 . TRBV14 CASSPPPAQGSGELFF TGTGCCAGCAGCCCCCCCCCGGCACAGGGATCGGGGGAGCTGTTTTTT
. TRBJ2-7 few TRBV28 CASSPPTRSSYEQYF TGTGCCAGCAGTCCACCGACACGCTCTTCCTACGAGCAGTACTTC
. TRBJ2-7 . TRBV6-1 CASSRGDAYEQYF TGTGCCAGCAGCAGGGGTGACGCCTACGAGCAGTACTTC
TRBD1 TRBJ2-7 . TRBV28 CASNTPGQGSEQYF TGTGCCAGCAATACCCCGGGACAGGGTTCCGAGCAGTACTTC
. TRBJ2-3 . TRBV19 CASSMAGRTDTQYF TGTGCCAGTAGTATGGCGGGGCGCACAGATACGCAGTATTTT
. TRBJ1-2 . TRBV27 CASWDTGYGYTF TGTGCCAGTTGGGACACGGGATATGGCTACACCTTC
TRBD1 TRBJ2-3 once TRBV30 CARGPTPGTGISDTQYF TGTGCCCGGGGCCCCACCCCCGGGACAGGGATTTCGGATACGCAGTATTTT
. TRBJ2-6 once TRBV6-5 CASRPTGSGANVLTF TGTGCCAGCAGACCTACAGGGTCCGGGGCCAACGTCCTGACTTTC
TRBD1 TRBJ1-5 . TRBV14 CASSLTGGAQHF TGTGCCAGCAGCCTTACAGGGGGAGCCCAGCATTTT
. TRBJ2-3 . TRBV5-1 CASSSTVSTDTQYF TGCGCCAGCAGCTCGACAGTTAGCACAGATACGCAGTATTTT
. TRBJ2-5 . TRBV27 CASSRGRRETQYF TGTGCCAGCAGTCGAGGGCGGCGGGAGACCCAGTACTTC
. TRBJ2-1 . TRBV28 CASSLTGSSEQFF TGTGCCAGCAGTTTGACGGGGAGCAGTGAGCAGTTCTTC
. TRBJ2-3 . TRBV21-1 CASSKETLGASGSTATQYF TGTGCCAGCAGCAAAGAGACTCTTGGTGCGAGCGGGAGTACCGCTACGCAGTATTTT
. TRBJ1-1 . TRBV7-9 CASSKGPQRVSFEAFF TGTGCCAGCAGCAAAGGGCCACAGAGGGTCTCGTTTGAAGCTTTCTTT
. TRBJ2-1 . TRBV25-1 CASSLTSLLGGDEQFF TGTGCCAGCAGTCTGACCTCTCTACTAGGAGGCGATGAGCAGTTCTTC
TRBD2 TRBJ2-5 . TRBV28 CASSFLPPWSIPRTSPQETQYF TGTGCCAGCAGTTTCCTACCTCCGTGGTCTATCCCAAGGACTAGTCCCCAAGAGACCCAGTACTTC
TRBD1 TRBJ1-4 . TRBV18 CASSLQSTSQGAEKLFF TGTGCCAGCTCACTCCAATCGACAAGTCAGGGGGCGGAAAAACTGTTTTTT
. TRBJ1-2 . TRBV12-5 CASGLNRDYGYTF TGTGCTAGTGGTTTGAACAGGGATTATGGCTACACCTTC
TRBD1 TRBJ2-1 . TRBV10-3 CAISTGQGAYNEQFF TGTGCCATCAGTACAGGACAGGGTGCCTACAATGAGCAGTTCTTC
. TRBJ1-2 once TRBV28 CASRDNNYGYTF TGTGCCAGCAGAGACAACAACTATGGCTACACCTTC
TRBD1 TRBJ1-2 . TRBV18 CASSDRALTNYGYTF TGTGCCAGCTCTGACAGGGCCCTCACTAACTATGGCTACACCTTC
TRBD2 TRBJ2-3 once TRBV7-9 CASSSGLAGGPGTQYF TGTGCCAGCAGCTCGGGACTAGCGGGAGGGCCTGGTACGCAGTATTTT
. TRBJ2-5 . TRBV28 CASSLPRAAAGKTQYF TGTGCCAGCAGTTTACCCCGGGCCGCCGCGGGAAAGACCCAGTACTTC
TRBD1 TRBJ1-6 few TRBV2 CASSKTGQGNSPLHF TGTGCCAGCAGCAAGACAGGGCAAGGCAATTCACCCCTCCACTTT